This TCR beta chain was sequenced during a study of blood T cell repertoires in COVID-19. Study information: COVID-19 samples from acute and convalescent phases originated in the United States, Italy and Spain. T cells, B-cell-depleted T cells, or PBMCs provided the cDNA or gDNA that served as material.

The repertoire was sequenced with immunoSEQ multiplex PCR; TCRdb's copy has only in-frame clones and lacks some. This table holds about 62,000 clones, roughly 86% found once. Trimming removed 4 bases from V and 3 bases from J, with 22 bases in between. Germline V lookup: CDR1 SGHRS, CDR2 YFSETQ. The CDR3 is 17 residues long. This clone turned up a few times. The sample comprised peripheral blood. The V gene is TRBV5-1, the J gene TRBJ1-2, with D possibly being TRBD1 (6 bases). The origin of this receptor is an older man with acute or convalescent COVID-19. The CDR3 loop is CASSPTLVQGIYYGYTF. The CDR3 DNA reads TGCGCCAGCAGCCCAACCCTGGTCCAGGGGATCTACTATGGCTACACCTTC.